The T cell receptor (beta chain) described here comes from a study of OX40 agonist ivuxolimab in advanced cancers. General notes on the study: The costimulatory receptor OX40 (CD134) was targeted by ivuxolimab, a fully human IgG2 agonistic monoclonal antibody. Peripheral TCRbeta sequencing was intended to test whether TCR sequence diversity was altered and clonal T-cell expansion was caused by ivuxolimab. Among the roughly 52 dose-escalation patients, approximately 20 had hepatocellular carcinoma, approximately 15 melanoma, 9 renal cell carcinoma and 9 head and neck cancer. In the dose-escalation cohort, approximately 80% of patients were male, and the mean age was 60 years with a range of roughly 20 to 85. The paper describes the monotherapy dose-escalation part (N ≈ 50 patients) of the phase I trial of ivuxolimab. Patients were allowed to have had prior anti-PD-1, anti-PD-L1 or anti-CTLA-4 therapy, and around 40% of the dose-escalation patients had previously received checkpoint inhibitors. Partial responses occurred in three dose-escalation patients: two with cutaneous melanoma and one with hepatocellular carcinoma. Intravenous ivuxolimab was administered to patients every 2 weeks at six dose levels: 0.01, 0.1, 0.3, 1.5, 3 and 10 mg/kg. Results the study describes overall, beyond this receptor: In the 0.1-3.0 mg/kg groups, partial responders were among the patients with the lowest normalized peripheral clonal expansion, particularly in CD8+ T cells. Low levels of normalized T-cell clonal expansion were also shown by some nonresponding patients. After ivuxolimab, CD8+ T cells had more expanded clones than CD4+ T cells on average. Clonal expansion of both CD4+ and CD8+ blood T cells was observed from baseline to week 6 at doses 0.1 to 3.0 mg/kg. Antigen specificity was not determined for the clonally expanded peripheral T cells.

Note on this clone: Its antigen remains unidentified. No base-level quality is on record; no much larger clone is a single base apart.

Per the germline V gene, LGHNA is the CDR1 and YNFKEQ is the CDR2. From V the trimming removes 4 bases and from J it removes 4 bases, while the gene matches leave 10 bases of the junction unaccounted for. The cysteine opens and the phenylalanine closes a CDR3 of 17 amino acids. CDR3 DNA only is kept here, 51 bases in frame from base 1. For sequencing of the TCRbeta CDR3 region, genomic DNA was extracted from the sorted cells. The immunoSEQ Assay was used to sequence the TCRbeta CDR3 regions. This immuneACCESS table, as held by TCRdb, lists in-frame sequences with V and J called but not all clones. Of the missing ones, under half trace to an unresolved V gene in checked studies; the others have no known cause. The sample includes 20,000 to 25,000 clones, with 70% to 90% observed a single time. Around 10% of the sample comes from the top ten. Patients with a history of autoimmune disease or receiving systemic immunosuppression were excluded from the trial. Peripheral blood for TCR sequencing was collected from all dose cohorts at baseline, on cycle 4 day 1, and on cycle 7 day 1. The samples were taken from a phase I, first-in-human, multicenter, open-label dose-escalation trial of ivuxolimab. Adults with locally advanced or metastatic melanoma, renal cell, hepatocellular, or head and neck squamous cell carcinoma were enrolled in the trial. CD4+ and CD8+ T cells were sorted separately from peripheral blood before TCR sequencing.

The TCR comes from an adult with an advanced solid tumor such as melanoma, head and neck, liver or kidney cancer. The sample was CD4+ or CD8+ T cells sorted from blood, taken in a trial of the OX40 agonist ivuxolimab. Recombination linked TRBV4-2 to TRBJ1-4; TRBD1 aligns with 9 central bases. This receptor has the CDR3 CASSPRGQGSGNEKLFF. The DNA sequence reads TGTGCCAGCAGCCCCCGCGGACAGGGGTCCGGTAATGAAAAACTGTTTTTT.